The rows below give T cell receptor beta chains drawn from one sample of a study of identical twins. TCRdb passed the 5' RACE reads through MiXCR, listing each CDR3 protein once. The repertoire includes about 530,000 distinct CDR3 sequences, around 15% of them detected once, and less than 0.5% sits in the top ten. These data were likewise used in another study, on yellow fever vaccine responses in identical twins.

The sample was CD4+ T cells sorted from blood. These receptors were collected from a woman between 18 and 29 years old in good health. Both conserved end residues are trimmed from each CDR3. Size is stated for part of the rows, as once, few or many counts, or as a class when the clone is expanded.

V,size,J,CDR3
TRBV25-1,NA,TRBJ2-7,ASSDLYEQY
TRBV3-1,few,TRBJ1-1,ASSHGGTGIEAF
TRBV14,NA,TRBJ2-1,ASSLLTSGTYNEQF
TRBV20-1,few,TRBJ2-3,SASLAKSADTQY
TRBV27,NA,TRBJ1-4,ASSYVQGQPVIEKLF
TRBV28,NA,TRBJ2-1,ASSFSNSYNEQF
TRBV5-1,few,TRBJ1-1,ASSWTYDNWNTEAF
TRBV10-3,NA,TRBJ2-2,AISDPDRANTGELF
TRBV5-1,few,TRBJ1-6,ASSFRGSYNSPLH
TRBV19,NA,TRBJ2-3,ASSPVGGGATDTQY
TRBV20-1,few,TRBJ2-7,SVPGQGHSYEQY
TRBV7-8,NA,TRBJ2-3,ASSLAALAGAKDTQY
TRBV6-1,few,TRBJ2-1,ASLSGTSGNNEQF
TRBV6-2/TRBV6-3,NA,TRBJ2-1,ASSFLGPPYNEQF
TRBV7-9,NA,TRBJ1-1,ASSQTYGAF
TRBV12-3/TRBV12-4,many,TRBJ1-1,ASSASLIGTEAF
TRBV5-1,many,TRBJ2-1,ASSFDGDNEQF
TRBV24-1,few,TRBJ2-5,ATSDPGLAQETQY
TRBV29-1,NA,TRBJ2-2,SVRLSGRANTGELF
TRBV9,NA,TRBJ1-1,ASSVAQGSANTEAF
TRBV15,few,TRBJ2-1,ATSRDLPPGGGNEQF
TRBV7-3,NA,TRBJ2-5,ASSLMASGRETQY
TRBV5-6,NA,TRBJ1-1,ASSWPGNTEAF
TRBV12-3/TRBV12-4,few,TRBJ2-7,ASSLQGAGEQY
TRBV20-1,NA,TRBJ1-2,SARYRGSGIHGYT
TRBV10-3,NA,TRBJ2-2,AISESPQGQGSTGELF
TRBV28,NA,TRBJ2-7,ASSLTSGRSEQY
TRBV7-9,few,TRBJ1-4,ASSLSPGHSNEKLF
TRBV28,NA,TRBJ1-4,ASSSARATNEKLF